A few counts support the clone carrying this TCR beta chain. Its antigen remains unknown. The sample comes from a study of T-cell memory formation after mild COVID-19. Study summary: In these data, TCR clusters were largely donor specific.

General study points: Later expanders leaned CD4+, whereas clones that contracted between day 15 and 85 were balanced CD4/CD8. In pre-infection memory, a portion of responding clones appeared, which suggested that cross-reactive memory joined.

The junction had 0 bases not matched to a gene; V was cut back by 3 bases and J by 5 bases. The CDR3 loop spans 13 amino acids. Germline lookup yields CDR1 SEHNR and CDR2 FQNEAQ (reference sequence). One entry per CDR3 protein results from TCRdb running MiXCR on the 5' RACE reads. The sample has roughly 80,000 distinct CDR3 sequences, around 25% seen once; the top ten hold under 45%. The specimen sequenced was PBMCs or a T cell subset sorted from them (not recorded which). This clonotype was obtained from a young man who had mild COVID-19 (a few samples of this study predate the infection). Cell type and time point are not known. The chain uses TRBV7-9 and TRBJ2-2, with 7 nucleotides matching TRBD1. This chain's CDR3 is CASSLGQTGELFF. Written as DNA, the CDR3 is TGTGCCAGCAGCTTGGGACAGACCGGGGAGCTGTTTTTT.